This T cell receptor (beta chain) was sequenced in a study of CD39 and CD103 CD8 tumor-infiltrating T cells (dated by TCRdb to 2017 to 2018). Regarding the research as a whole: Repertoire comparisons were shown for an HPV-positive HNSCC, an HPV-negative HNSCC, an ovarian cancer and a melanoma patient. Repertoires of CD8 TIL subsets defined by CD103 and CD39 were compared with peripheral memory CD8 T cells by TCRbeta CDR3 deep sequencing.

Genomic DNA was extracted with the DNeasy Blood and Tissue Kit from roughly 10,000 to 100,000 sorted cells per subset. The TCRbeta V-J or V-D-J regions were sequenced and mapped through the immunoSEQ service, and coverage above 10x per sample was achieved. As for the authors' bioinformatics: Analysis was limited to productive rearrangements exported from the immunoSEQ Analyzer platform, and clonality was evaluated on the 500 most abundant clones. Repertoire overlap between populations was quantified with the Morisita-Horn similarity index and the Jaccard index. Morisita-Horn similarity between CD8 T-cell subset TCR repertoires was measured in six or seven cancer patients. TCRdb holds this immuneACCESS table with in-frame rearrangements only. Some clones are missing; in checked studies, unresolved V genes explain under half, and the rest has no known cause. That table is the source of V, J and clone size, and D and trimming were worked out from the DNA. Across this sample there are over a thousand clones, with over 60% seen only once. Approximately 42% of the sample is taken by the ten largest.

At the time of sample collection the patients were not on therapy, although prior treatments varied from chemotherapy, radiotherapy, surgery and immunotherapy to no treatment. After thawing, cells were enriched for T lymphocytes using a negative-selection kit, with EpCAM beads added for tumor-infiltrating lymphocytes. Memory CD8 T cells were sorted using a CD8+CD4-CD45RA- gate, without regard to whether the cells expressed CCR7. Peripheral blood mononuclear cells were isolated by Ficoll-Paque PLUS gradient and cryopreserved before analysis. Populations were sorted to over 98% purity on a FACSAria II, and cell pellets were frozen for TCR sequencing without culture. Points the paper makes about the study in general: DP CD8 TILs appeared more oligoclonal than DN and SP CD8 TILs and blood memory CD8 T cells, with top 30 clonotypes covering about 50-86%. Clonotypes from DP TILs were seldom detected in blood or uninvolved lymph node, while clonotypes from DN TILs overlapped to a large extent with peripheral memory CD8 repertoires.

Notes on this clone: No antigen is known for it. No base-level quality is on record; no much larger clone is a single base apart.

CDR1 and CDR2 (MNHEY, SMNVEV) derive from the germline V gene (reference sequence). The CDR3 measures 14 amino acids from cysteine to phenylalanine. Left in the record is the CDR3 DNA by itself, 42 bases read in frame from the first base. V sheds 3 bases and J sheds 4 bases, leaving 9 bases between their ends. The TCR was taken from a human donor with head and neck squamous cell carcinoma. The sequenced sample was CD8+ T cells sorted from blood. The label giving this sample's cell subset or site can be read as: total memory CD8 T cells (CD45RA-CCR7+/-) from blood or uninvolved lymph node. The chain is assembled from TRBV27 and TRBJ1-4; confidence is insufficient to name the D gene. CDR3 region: CASSLPGLNEKLFF. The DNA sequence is TGTGCCAGCAGTTTGCCGGGTCTTAATGAAAAACTGTTTTTT.